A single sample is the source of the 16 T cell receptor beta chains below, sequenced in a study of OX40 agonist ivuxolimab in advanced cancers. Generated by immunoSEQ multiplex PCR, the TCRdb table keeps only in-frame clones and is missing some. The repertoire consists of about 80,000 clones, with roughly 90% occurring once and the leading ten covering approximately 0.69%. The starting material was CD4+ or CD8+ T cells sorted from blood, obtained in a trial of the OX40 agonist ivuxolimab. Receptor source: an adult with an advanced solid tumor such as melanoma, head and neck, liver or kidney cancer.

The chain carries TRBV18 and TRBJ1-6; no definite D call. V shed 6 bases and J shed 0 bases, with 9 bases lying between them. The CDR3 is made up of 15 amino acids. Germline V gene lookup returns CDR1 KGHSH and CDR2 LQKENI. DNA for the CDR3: TGTGCCAGCTCCCAGGAGAGCTCCTATAATTCACCCCTCCACTTT. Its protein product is CASSQESSYNSPLHF.

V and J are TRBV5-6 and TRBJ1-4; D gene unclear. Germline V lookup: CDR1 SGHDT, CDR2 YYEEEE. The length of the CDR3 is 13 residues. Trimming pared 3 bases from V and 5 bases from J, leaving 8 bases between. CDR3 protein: CASSSPWNEKLFF. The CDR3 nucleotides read TGTGCCAGCAGCTCACCGTGGAATGAAAAACTGTTTTTT.

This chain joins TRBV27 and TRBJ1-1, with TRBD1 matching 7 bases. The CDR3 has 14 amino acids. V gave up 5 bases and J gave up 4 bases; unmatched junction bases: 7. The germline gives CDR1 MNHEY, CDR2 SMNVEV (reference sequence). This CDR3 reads CASSPNRGTTEAFF. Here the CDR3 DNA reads TGTGCCAGCAGTCCAAACAGGGGAACCACTGAAGCTTTCTTT.

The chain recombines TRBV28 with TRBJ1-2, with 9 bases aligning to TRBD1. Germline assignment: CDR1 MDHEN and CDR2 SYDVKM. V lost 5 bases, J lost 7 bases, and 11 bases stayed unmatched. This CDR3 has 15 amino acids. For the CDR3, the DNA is TGTGCCAGCAGTGCCGGGACAGGGTTCTCGGGTGGCTACACCTTC. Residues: CASSAGTGFSGGYTF.

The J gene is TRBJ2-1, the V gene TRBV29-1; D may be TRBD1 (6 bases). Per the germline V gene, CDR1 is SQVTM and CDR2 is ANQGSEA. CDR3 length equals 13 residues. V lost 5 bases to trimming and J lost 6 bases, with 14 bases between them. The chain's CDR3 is CSVQRQVSNEQFF. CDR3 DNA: TGCAGCGTTCAGCGACAGGTATCCAATGAGCAGTTCTTC.

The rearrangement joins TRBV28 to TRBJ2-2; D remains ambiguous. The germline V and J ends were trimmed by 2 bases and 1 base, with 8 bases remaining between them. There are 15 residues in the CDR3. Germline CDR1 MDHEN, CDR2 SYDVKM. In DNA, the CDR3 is TGTGCCAGCAGTTTAGGACGGCTGAACACCGGGGAGCTGTTTTTT. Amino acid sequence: CASSLGRLNTGELFF.

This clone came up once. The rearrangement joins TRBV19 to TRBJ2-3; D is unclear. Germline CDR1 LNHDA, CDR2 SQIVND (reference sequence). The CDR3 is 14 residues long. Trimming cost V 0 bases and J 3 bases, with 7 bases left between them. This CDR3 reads CASSIDVRTDTQYF. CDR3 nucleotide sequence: TGTGCCAGTAGTATAGATGTTCGGACAGATACGCAGTATTTT.

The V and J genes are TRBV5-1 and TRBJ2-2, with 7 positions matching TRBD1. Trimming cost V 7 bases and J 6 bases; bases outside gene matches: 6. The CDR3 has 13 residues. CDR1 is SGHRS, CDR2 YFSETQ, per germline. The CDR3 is CASATGWAGELFF. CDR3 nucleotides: TGCGCCAGCGCGACAGGGTGGGCCGGGGAGCTGTTTTTT.

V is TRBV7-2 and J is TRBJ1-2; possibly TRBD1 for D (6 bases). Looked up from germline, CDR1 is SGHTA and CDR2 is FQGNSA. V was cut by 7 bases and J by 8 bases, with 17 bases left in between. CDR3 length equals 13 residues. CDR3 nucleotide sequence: TGTGCCAGCACCTCTAACAGGGCGGGAGGCTACACCTTC. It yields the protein CASTSNRAGGYTF.

The CDR3 DNA reads TGCGCCAGCAGCACTGGGACAGGGGGTAATGAAAAACTGTTTTTT. It codes for CASSTGTGGNEKLFF. V usage is TRBV5-1 and J usage is TRBJ1-4; 11 nucleotides agree with TRBD1. V was pared by 4 bases and J by 4 bases, with 3 bases of the junction left unmatched. Germline values: CDR1 SGHRS, CDR2 YFSETQ. This CDR3 spans 15 amino acids.

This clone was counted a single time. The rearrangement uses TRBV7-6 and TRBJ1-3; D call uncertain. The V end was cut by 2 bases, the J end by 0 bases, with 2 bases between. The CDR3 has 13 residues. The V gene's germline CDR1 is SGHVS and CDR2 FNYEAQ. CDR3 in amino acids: CASSLNSGNTIYF. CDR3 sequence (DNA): TGTGCCAGCAGCTTAAACTCTGGAAACACCATATATTTT. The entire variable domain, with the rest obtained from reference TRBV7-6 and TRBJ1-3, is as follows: GAGVSQSPRYKVTKRGQDVALRCDPISGHVSLYWYRQALGQGPEFLTYFNYEAQQDKSGLPNDRFSAERPEGSISTLTIQRTEQRDSAMYRCASSLNSGNTIYFGEGSWLTVV.

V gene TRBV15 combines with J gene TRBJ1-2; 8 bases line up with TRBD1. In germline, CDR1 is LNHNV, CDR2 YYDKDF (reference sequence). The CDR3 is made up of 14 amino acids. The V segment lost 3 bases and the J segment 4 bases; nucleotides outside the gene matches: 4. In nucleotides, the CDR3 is TGTGCCACCAGCAGGGGGACAGGCGGCTATGGCTACACCTTC. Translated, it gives CATSRGTGGYGYTF.

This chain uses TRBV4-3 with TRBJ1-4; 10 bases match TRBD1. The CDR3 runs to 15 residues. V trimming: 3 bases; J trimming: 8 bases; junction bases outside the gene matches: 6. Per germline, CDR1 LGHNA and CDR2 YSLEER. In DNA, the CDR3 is TGCGCCAGCAGCCAGGGGGGGACAGGGGACGAAAAACTGTTTTTT. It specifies CASSQGGTGDEKLFF.

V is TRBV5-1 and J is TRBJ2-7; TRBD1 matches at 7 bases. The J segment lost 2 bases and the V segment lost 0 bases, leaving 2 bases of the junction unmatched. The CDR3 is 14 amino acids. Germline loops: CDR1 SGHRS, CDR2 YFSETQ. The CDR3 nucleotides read TGCGCCAGCAGCTTGGAGGGACAGCCCTACGAGCAGTACTTC. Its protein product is CASSLEGQPYEQYF.

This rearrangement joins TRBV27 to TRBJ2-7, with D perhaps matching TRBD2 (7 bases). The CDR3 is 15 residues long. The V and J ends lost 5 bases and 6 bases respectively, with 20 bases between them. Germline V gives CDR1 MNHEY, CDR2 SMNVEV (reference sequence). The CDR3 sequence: CASSPAGGNRAEQYF. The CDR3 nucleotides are TGTGCCAGCAGTCCCGCCGGGGGGAACAGGGCCGAGCAGTACTTC.

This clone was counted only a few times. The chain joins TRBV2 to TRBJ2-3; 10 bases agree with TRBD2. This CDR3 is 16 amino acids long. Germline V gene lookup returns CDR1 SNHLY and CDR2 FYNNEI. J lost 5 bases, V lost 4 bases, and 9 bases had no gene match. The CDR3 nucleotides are TGTGCCAGCAGTGGGGGGCTAGCGGGAGCGGGAGATACGCAGTATTTT. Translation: CASSGGLAGAGDTQYF.